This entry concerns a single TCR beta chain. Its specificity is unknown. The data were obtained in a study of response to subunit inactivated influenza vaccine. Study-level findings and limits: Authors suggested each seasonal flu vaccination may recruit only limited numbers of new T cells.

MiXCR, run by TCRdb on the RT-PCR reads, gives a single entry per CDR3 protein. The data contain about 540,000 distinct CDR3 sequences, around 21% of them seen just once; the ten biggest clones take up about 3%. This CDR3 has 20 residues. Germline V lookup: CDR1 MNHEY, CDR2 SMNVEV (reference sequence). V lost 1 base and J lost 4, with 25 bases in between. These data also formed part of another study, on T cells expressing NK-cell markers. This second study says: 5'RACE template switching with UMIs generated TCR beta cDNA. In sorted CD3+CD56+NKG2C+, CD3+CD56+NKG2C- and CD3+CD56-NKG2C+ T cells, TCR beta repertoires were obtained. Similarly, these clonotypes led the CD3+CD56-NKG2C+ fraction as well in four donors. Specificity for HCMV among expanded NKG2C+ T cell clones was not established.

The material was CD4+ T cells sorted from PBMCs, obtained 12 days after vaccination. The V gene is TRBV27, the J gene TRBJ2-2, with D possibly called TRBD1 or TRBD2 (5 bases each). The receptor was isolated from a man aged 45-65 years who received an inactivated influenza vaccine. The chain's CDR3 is CASSLLVLSGQGWATGELFF. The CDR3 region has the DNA TGTGCCAGCAGTTTATTGGTCTTAAGCGGTCAGGGTTGGGCCACCGGGGAGCTGTTTTTT.